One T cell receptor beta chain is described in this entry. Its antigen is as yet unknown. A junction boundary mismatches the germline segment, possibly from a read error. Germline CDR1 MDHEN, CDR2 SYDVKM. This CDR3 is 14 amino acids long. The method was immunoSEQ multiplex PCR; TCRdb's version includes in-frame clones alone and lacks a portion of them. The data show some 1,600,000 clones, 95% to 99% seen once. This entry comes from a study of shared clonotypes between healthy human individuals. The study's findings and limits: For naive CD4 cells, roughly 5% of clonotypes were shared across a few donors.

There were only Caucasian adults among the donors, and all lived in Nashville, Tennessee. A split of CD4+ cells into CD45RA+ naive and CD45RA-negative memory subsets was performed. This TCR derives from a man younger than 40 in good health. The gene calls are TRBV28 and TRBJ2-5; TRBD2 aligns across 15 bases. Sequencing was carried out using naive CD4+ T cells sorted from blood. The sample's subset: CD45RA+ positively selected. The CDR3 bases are TGTGCCAGCAGTTTAGGGGGACTAGCGGGAGGTCGTCACTTC. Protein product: CASSLGGLAGGRHF.